This T cell receptor (beta chain) was obtained from a study of cytomegalovirus exposure and HLA in healthy donors. Primers for the PCR totalled 60 Vbeta and 13 Jbeta. Libraries were prepared by immunoSEQ multiplex PCR; TCRdb keeps only in-frame clonotypes and omits some of them. The profile covers over 85,000 clones, with about 80% appearing a single time and roughly 2% taken by the ten largest. The trim removed 3 bases at V and 3 bases at J, leaving 14 bases unmatched. This CDR3 has 18 residues. From germline, CDR1 is LNHDA and CDR2 SQIVND (reference sequence). The sample consisted of PBMCs. The origin of this receptor is a man in his forties in good health and CMV-seronegative. The V call is TRBV19, the J call TRBJ2-4, with 7 positions matching TRBD2. Here the CDR3 DNA reads TGTGCCAGTAGTATGGGGCCTCTTCGGGGAGGGGTCAAAAACATTCAGTACTTC. It is translated as CASSMGPLRGGVKNIQYF.